The 13 T cell receptor beta chains reported below all come from one sample, sequenced in a study of sequential checkpoint blockade in melanoma. Stated treatment: randomized to nivolumab then ipilimumab (arm A) or the reverse (arm B). Generated by immunoSEQ multiplex PCR, the TCRdb table keeps only in-frame clones and is missing some. The sample shows approximately 10,000 clones, approximately 71% of them seen only once. Material: CD8+ T cells sorted from blood (inferred from file names), obtained from a patient given nivolumab and ipilimumab in sequence. The receptor source for this set is a human donor with melanoma.

The rearrangement uses TRBV5-1 and TRBJ2-3, with 11 bases fitting TRBD2. The CDR3 contains 17 residues. CDR1 SGHRS and CDR2 YFSETQ come from the germline V gene. V shed 4 bases, J shed 6 bases, and the junction held 13 bases outside the gene matches. CDR3 sequence (DNA): TGCGCCAGCAGCCCCTGGGGTAGCGGGAGGGCCAGGGATACGCAGTATTTT. Residues: CASSPWGSGRARDTQYF.

This chain connects TRBV7-6 to TRBJ2-7, with TRBD1 as a possible D gene (6 bases). Germline CDR1 is SGHVS and CDR2 is FNYEAQ. The CDR3 has 13 amino acids. V was pared by 4 bases and J by 5 bases, with 12 bases between. The CDR3 spells CASSSWTDDEQYF. The DNA for the CDR3 is TGTGCCAGCAGCTCCTGGACAGACGACGAGCAGTACTTC.

V gene TRBV7-9 combines with J gene TRBJ2-1, with 10 bases that match TRBD2. Per the germline V gene, CDR1 is SEHNR and CDR2 is FQNEAQ (reference sequence). The CDR3 totals 15 residues. V dropped 2 bases and J dropped 9; count of bases not matched to a gene: 7. CDR3 DNA: TGTGCCAGCAGCTTATCTGGACTAGCGGTCCCTGAGCAGTTCTTC. Its translation: CASSLSGLAVPEQFF.

This clone showed up just once. The V and J genes are TRBV28 and TRBJ1-3; no definite D call. This CDR3 is 16 amino acids long. V was pared by 3 bases and J by 0 bases, with 12 bases between. Per germline, CDR1 MDHEN and CDR2 SYDVKM. CDR3 region: CASSFGSHYSGNTIYF. The CDR3 nucleotides are TGTGCCAGCAGTTTCGGCAGTCACTACTCTGGAAACACCATATATTTT.

The CDR3 coding sequence is TGTGCCAGGCACCGGGACAGGGAGCTTATGGGCTACACCTTC. Encoded protein: CARHRDRELMGYTF. V gene TRBV5-3 combines with J gene TRBJ1-2; 9 bases are a match to TRBD1. TRBV5-3 is sorted into the ORF group, with uncertain function. With 8 bases clipped from V and 8 bases from J, the junction kept 13 bases outside the gene matches. The CDR3 has 14 amino acids.

This sequence joins TRBV5-6 and TRBJ1-5; D might be TRBD1 (5 bases). Germline CDR1 SGHDT, CDR2 YYEEEE. CDR3 length: 15 residues. V lost 0 bases and J 5 bases, leaving 12 bases between the germline ends. Written as DNA, the CDR3 is TGTGCCAGCAGCTTGGCGACCGCAGGGTATCAGCCCCAGCATTTT. The encoded protein is CASSLATAGYQPQHF. Drawing the rest from reference TRBV5-6 and TRBJ1-5, the complete variable domain is DAGVTQSPTHLIKTRGQQVTLRCSPKSGHDTVSWYQQALGQGPQFIFQYYEEEERQRGNFPDRFSGHQFPNYSSELNVNALLLGDSALYLCASSLATAGYQPQHFGDGTRLSIL.

CDR3 in DNA: TGTGCCAGCAGCTTAGGGCTAGCGGGAGGGCCGCCCGGGGAGCTGTTTTTT. It is translated as CASSLGLAGGPPGELFF. V gene TRBV7-8 combines with J gene TRBJ2-2; 12 bases are a match to TRBD2. Germline CDR1 SGHVS, CDR2 FQNEAQ. The CDR3 covers 17 residues. Unmatched junction bases numbered 6, after V lost 1 base and J lost 6 bases.

The chain is built from TRBV7-6 and TRBJ2-1; 10 nucleotides line up with TRBD1. V was pared by 4 bases and J by 3 bases, with 12 bases of the junction left unmatched. The CDR3 is made up of 18 amino acids. Germline V CDR1 and CDR2: SGHVS, FNYEAQ. The CDR3 reads CASSWGYGGQGDYNEQFF. The CDR3, as DNA: TGTGCCAGCAGCTGGGGTTACGGTGGACAGGGGGACTACAATGAGCAGTTCTTC.

The chain combines TRBV13 with TRBJ1-1, with D tentatively TRBD1 (6 bases). V dropped 2 bases and J dropped 2 bases, with 15 bases sitting between them. The CDR3 runs to 16 residues. CDR1 is PRHDT and CDR2 is FYEKMQ in the germline V gene (reference sequence). The chain's CDR3 is CASSLFFEGVNTEAFF. Written as DNA, the CDR3 is TGTGCCAGCAGCTTATTTTTCGAGGGGGTTAACACTGAAGCTTTCTTT.

J is TRBJ2-1 and V is TRBV4-1, with TRBD1 matching 8 bases. Germline V CDR1 and CDR2: MGHRA, YSYEKL. The CDR3 is made up of 16 amino acids. J gave up 4 bases and V 3 bases, and 8 bases lay outside the gene matches. The CDR3 here is CASSQDRDRYYNEQFF. CDR3 in DNA: TGCGCCAGCAGCCAGGACCGGGACAGGTATTACAATGAGCAGTTCTTC.

This clone appeared a few times. The chain couples TRBV27 to TRBJ1-5; D gene ambiguous. The CDR3 contains 13 residues. The germline gives CDR1 MNHEY, CDR2 SMNVEV (reference sequence). V was clipped by 3 bases and J by 3 bases, with 6 bases between them. The CDR3 nucleotides read TGTGCCAGCAGTTTGGGCATCAATCAGCCCCAGCATTTT. It translates to CASSLGINQPQHF.

For the CDR3, the DNA is TGTGCCAGCAGTTTACATATCGGGACTAGCGAACTCCAAGAGACCCAGTACTTC. Translating gives CASSLHIGTSELQETQYF. The rearrangement joins TRBV28 to TRBJ2-5, with TRBD2 matching 10 bases. V lost 2 bases and J lost 1; bases outside the gene matches: 10. Germline assignment: CDR1 MDHEN and CDR2 SYDVKM. The length of the CDR3 is 18 residues.

J is TRBJ2-7 and V is TRBV2, with 11 bases lining up with TRBD1. The trim removed 7 bases at V and 5 bases at J, leaving 10 bases unmatched. Germline-derived CDR1 and CDR2 are SNHLY and FYNNEI. The CDR3 has 15 residues. The CDR3 loop reads CASKFRDRGIHEQYF. The CDR3 nucleotides are TGTGCCAGCAAGTTCCGGGACAGGGGGATACACGAGCAGTACTTC.